The text below deals with one T cell receptor (beta chain). The antigen is undetermined. Germline V gives CDR1 SGHDT, CDR2 YYEEEE. Trimming stripped 2 bases from V and 11 bases from J, with 17 bases between. The CDR3 covers 15 residues. TCRdb re-called the reads with MiXCR, one entry per CDR3 protein. The table lists under 850,000 distinct CDR3 sequences, 35% to 45% of them singletons. This record belongs to a study of T cell repertoires in cytomegalovirus infection. Broader study findings: Public TCR beta family frequency separated CMV-and-HLA carriers, including in an independent cohort.

The clonotype originates from a human donor in good health (CMV status not recorded). Some clones in this sample may be carry-over from other donors' samples. The chain is built from TRBV5-6 and TRBJ1-6, with a weak D call TRBD1 (5 bases). Specimen: PBMCs. CDR3 region: CASSFYTRTRAPLHF. The DNA for the CDR3 is TGTGCCAGCAGCTTCTATACTAGGACAAGGGCACCCCTCCACTTT.